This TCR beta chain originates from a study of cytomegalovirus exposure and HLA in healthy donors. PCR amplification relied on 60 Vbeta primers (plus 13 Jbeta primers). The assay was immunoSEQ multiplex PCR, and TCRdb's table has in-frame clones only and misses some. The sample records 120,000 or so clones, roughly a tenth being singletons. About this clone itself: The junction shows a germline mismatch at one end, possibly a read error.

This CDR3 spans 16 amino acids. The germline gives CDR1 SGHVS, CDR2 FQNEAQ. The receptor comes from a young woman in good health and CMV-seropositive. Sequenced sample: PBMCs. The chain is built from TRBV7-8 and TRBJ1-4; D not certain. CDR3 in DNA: TGTGCCAGCAGCTTAGCGGGGTGGGGTACTAGTGAAAAACTGTTTTTT. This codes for CASSLAGWGTSEKLFF.